What follows is one T cell receptor (beta chain) and its context. The source of the sample is a study of blood T cell repertoires in COVID-19. For the study at large: Acute-phase and convalescent COVID-19 samples originated in the United States, Italy and Spain. Nucleic acid was either cDNA or gDNA, and it came from T cells, B-cell-depleted T cells, or PBMCs.

The assay was immunoSEQ multiplex PCR, and TCRdb's table has in-frame clones only and misses some. Altogether about 76,000 clones are present, roughly 90% being singletons, with the ten largest covering approximately 1.4%. Germline V gene sequence: CDR1 SGHDT, CDR2 YYEEEE. CDR3 length: 14 amino acids. V shed 2 bases and J 6 bases; nucleotides not matched to a gene: 6. This rearrangement joins TRBV5-6 to TRBJ2-7, with 9 bases identical to TRBD1. Sequencing input: peripheral blood. This TCR was recovered from a man in his fifties with acute or convalescent COVID-19. CDR3 protein: CASSFRDREIEQYF. CDR3 DNA: TGTGCCAGCAGCTTTAGGGACAGGGAGATCGAGCAGTACTTC.